These 19 T cell receptor beta chains were sequenced from one sample in a study of tumor-infiltrating lymphocytes in primary liver carcinoma. The study co-extracted DNA and RNA from about 20-30 mg of unsorted bulk tissue. From around 500 ng of total RNA, TCR beta-specific cDNA was reverse-transcribed using a constant-region primer. Each TCR beta library was derived from three nested multiplex PCR rounds that employed slightly modified ARM-PCR. The study ran its first two PCR rounds for nine to eleven cycles each, using TRBV1-TRBV30 forward primers and a C-beta reverse primer. TCRdb recomputed calls from the multiplex PCR reads with MiXCR, one row per CDR3 protein. The sample consists of about 78,000 distinct CDR3 sequences, over 70% of them appearing once. The sequenced material came from liver tumor tissue from sampling region 4. Subset of the sample: tumor region T4, right-lateral pole. Receptors originate from a woman aged 60-75 years with primary liver carcinoma and hepatitis B virus infection.

The genes are TRBV6-6 and TRBJ1-5; a possible D gene is TRBD1 (6 bases). CDR1 and CDR2 (germline): MNHNY, SVGAGI (reference sequence). The CDR3 covers 15 residues. V lost 8 bases and J 4 bases, leaving 18 bases between the germline ends. The CDR3 region is CASLDRPLRNQPQHF. The DNA for the CDR3 is TGTGCCAGCCTCGACAGGCCCTTGAGGAATCAGCCCCAGCATTTT.

The chain links TRBV11-2 to TRBJ2-3; 7 bases align to TRBD2. Germline V gene sequence: CDR1 SGHAT, CDR2 FQNNGV. V was clipped by 3 bases and J by 7 bases; unmatched bases: 16. There are 17 residues in the CDR3. The CDR3 region has the DNA TGTGCCAGCAGCTTGGGGGGACTAACGTACACGTCTTATACGCAGTATTTT. It encodes CASSLGGLTYTSYTQYF.

This clonotype was detected a few times. The chain links TRBV18 to TRBJ2-5, with 7 bases matching TRBD2. The junction had 0 bases not matched to a gene; V was cut back by 4 bases and J by 4 bases. Germline V CDR1 and CDR2: KGHSH, LQKENI. The length of the CDR3 is 12 residues. For the CDR3, the DNA is TGTGCCAGCTCACTAGCGGGAGAGACCCAGTACTTC. Translating gives CASSLAGETQYF.

Remarks on this clonotype: This may come from a read error, since a much larger clone is one base off. The V call is TRBV7-9, the J call TRBJ1-6, with D uncertain. CDR3 size: 14 residues. V was trimmed by 5 bases and J by 5 bases, leaving 10 bases between them. Germline V gene sequence: CDR1 SEHNR, CDR2 FQNEAQ (reference sequence). This CDR3 is CASSLNDNNSPLHF. In DNA form, the CDR3 reads TGTGCCAGCAGCCTCAATGATAATAATTCACCCCTCCACTTT.

This clonotype appeared a single time. Given the absence of the conserved phenylalanine or tryptophan at the CDR3 end, a read error is likely. The DNA is omitted, as the CDR3 cannot be located on it reliably, and the CDR3 follows TCRdb's listing. The gene calls are TRBV11-2 and TRBJ2-3; the D call TRBD2 from the table was never checked on the DNA. CDR1 and CDR2 from the germline V gene are SGHAT and FQNNGV. The CDR3 totals 15 residues, both ends included. CDR3: CASSPGLTGPDTQYS.

Points on this clonotype: A junction end diverges from the germline sequence, so it may reflect a read error. The chain uses TRBV12-3 or TRBV12-4 and TRBJ2-2; TRBD1 or TRBD2 may be the D gene (6 bases each). This CDR3 is built from 15 residues. The CDR3 nucleotides read TGTACCAGCAGTGTTCGGAAGGGGGGCACCGGAGAGCTGTTTTTT. It is translated as CTSSVRKGGTGELFF.

Note on this clonotype: This likely comes from a read error, as the CDR3 has no conserved phenylalanine or tryptophan at its end. The chain links TRBV11-2 to TRBJ2-2; the D gene could be TRBD1 or TRBD2 (5 bases each). The length of the CDR3 is 14 residues. The germline gives CDR1 SGHAT, CDR2 FQNNGV. The CDR3 DNA is TGTGCTAGCAGCTCGGGGCCTACAGGCGGGGAGCTGTTTTTG. Translation gives CASSSGPTGGELFL.

About this clonotype: This may be a read error, as it is one base from a much larger clone. The CDR3 DNA reads as TGCGCCAGCAGCTTAATGGGTTCCTCCTACGAGCAGTACTTC. Translated, it gives CASSLMGSSYEQYF. The genes are TRBV5-1 and TRBJ2-7, with D unresolved. CDR3 length: 14 residues. Germline-derived CDR1 and CDR2 are SGHRS and YFSETQ. The V and J ends lost 2 bases and 0 bases respectively, with 9 bases between them.

As concerns this clonotype: A read error may account for a junction end that differs from germline. The chain has TRBV11-3 and TRBJ2-3; D possibly matches TRBD1 or TRBD2 (5 bases each). Germline V CDR1 and CDR2: SGHNT, YENEEA. The CDR3 covers 14 residues. The CDR3 nucleotides read TGTGCCAGCAGTTTCAGGGCTAGCACAGTTACGCAGTATTTT. Protein: CASSFRASTVTQYF. The full variable domain, completed using reference TRBV11-3 and TRBJ2-3, is EAGVVQSPRYKIIEKKQPVAFWCNPISGHNTLYWYLQNLGQGPELLIRYENEEAVDDSQLPKDRFSAERLKGVDSTLKIQPAELGDSAVYLCASSFRASTVTQYFGPGTRLTVL.

Comment on this clonotype: The CDR3 end shows no conserved phenylalanine or tryptophan, and so a read error is likely. The chain uses TRBV5-6 and TRBJ2-5; tentatively, D is TRBD1 (5 bases). Germline CDR1 and CDR2: SGHDT and YYEEEE. The CDR3 runs to 13 residues. In DNA, the CDR3 is TGTGCTAGCAGCGTGGACATGTTAGAGACCCAGTACTTG. As protein: CASSVDMLETQYL.

On this clonotype: An end of the junction does not agree with germline; a read error may underlie this. The chain employs TRBV11-2 and TRBJ1-6; 7 bases map to TRBD1. CDR1 and CDR2 from the germline V gene are SGHAT and FQNNGV. The CDR3 runs to 15 residues. The CDR3 loop is CTSNWIGGGNSPFHF. In DNA form, the CDR3 reads TGTACCAGCAACTGGATAGGGGGCGGGAATTCGCCCTTCCACTTT.

This clonotype has at least ten counts. V and J are TRBV5-4 and TRBJ2-1; D is ambiguous. The CDR3 covers 13 residues. With 0 bases removed from V and 10 bases from J, the gap between germline ends came to 11 bases. Per germline, CDR1 SGHNT and CDR2 YYREEE (reference sequence). CDR3 in amino acids: CASSLAVSREQFF. The CDR3, as DNA: TGTGCCAGCAGCTTGGCGGTGTCTCGCGAGCAGTTCTTC.

This clonotype was counted a few times. The chain employs TRBV7-2 and TRBJ1-5; no reliable D call. With 1 base removed from V and 6 bases from J, the gap between germline ends came to 10 bases. The CDR3 is made up of 14 amino acids. Per germline, CDR1 SGHTA and CDR2 FQGNSA. The CDR3 nucleotides are TGTGCCAGCAGCTTAGTCGTCGGGCCTCAGCCCCAGCATTTT. Encoded protein: CASSLVVGPQPQHF.

Remarks on this clonotype: The junction departs from the called germline gene at one end, perhaps through a read error. The chain links TRBV6-5 to TRBJ1-1; D may be TRBD1 (6 bases). The CDR3 sequence is 15 residues long. CDR1 is MNHEY and CDR2 is SVGAGI in the germline V gene. The CDR3 region is CASKLIQGGNTEASF. The CDR3 DNA reads as TGTGCCAGCAAGCTAATACAGGGAGGAAACACTGAAGCTTCATTT.

This clonotype showed up just once. The chain is built from TRBV4-1 and TRBJ2-1, with 9 bases lining up with TRBD2. The CDR3 has 20 residues. CDR1 and CDR2 from the germline V gene are MGHRA and YSYEKL. With V trimmed by 7 bases and J by 0 bases, 19 bases remained unmatched. The CDR3 here is CASIPIPGTSFEGSYNEQFF. The CDR3 DNA sequence: TGCGCCAGCATCCCAATTCCCGGGACTAGCTTCGAGGGCTCCTACAATGAGCAGTTCTTC.

The rearrangement links TRBV4-1 to TRBJ2-1; 13 positions match TRBD2. V trimming: 4 bases; J trimming: 0 bases; junction bases outside the gene matches: 6. Germline-derived CDR1 and CDR2 are MGHRA and YSYEKL. The CDR3 loop spans 18 amino acids. The CDR3 nucleotides are TGCGCCAGCAGCCTAGGACTAGCGGGAGTAAACTCCTACAATGAGCAGTTCTTC. Encoded protein: CASSLGLAGVNSYNEQFF.

A single count supports this clonotype. The rearrangement joins TRBV30 to TRBJ2-3; no firm D call. Trimming left V 0 bases short and J 6 bases short, with 7 bases between. Germline values: CDR1 GTSNPN, CDR2 SVGIG (reference sequence). The CDR3 consists of 12 residues. The CDR3 is CAWSVSGDTQYF. The CDR3, as DNA: TGTGCCTGGAGTGTCTCGGGTGATACGCAGTATTTT.

Concerning this clonotype: At one end the junction does not follow the germline gene, possibly because of a read error. The J gene is TRBJ2-2, the V gene TRBV7-9, with 12 bases aligning to TRBD2. The length of the CDR3 is 17 residues. Germline V CDR1 and CDR2: SEHNR, FQNEAQ (reference sequence). The DNA of the CDR3 is TGTGCCAGCAGGCGAGAGACTAGCGGGAGCACCACAGGGGGGCTGTTTTTT. It encodes CASRRETSGSTTGGLFF.

Remarks on this clonotype: At one boundary the junction diverges from the germline segment, which might be a read error. The J gene is TRBJ2-7, the V gene TRBV20-1; 10 nucleotides align to TRBD1. This CDR3 comprises 16 residues. Looked up from germline, CDR1 is DFQATT and CDR2 is SNEGSKA (reference sequence). The CDR3 is CSAGGQGTIGTYEQYF. The CDR3 DNA reads as TGCAGTGCCGGGGGACAGGGGACCATCGGGACGTACGAACAGTACTTC.